Listed here is a single T cell receptor (beta chain). There are 14 residues in the CDR3. Trimming pared 10 bases from V and 3 bases from J, leaving 16 bases between. The germline gives CDR1 SGHTA, CDR2 FQGNSA. The sample originates from a study of preoperative IRX-2 immunotherapy in early breast cancer. Treatment indicated: preoperative locoregional IRX-2 cytokine immunotherapy. The table came from immunoSEQ multiplex PCR; TCRdb's copy has only in-frame clones and leaves some out. Found here are about 43,000 clones, about 95% of them singletons; the top ten hold roughly 1.5%. The V call is TRBV7-2, the J call TRBJ2-1; D perhaps matches TRBD2 (5 bases). The sequence was obtained from a human donor with breast cancer. Sequences were derived from tumor tissue, sampled after IRX-2 immunotherapy. CDR3 DNA: TGTGCCACCCCAAGCGGCGGCAACTACAATGAGCAGTTCTTC. Its translation: CATPSGGNYNEQFF.